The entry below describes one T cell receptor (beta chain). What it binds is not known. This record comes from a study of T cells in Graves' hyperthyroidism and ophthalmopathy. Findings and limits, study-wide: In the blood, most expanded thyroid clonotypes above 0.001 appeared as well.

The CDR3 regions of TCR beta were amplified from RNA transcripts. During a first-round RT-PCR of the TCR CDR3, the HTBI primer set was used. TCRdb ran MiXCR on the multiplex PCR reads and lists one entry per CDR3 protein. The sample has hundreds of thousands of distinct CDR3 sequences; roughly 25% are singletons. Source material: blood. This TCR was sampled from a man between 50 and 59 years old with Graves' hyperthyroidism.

CDR3 amino acids: CASSLNLGTSGASTDTQYF. The CDR3 coding sequence is TGTGCCAGCAGTTTAAATTTGGGGACTAGCGGAGCTAGCACAGATACGCAGTATTTT. The V and J genes are TRBV28 and TRBJ2-3; 11 nucleotides agree with TRBD2. The CDR3 totals 19 residues. With 2 bases clipped from V and 0 bases from J, the junction kept 10 bases outside the gene matches. Germline CDR1 reads MDHEN; CDR2 reads SYDVKM.